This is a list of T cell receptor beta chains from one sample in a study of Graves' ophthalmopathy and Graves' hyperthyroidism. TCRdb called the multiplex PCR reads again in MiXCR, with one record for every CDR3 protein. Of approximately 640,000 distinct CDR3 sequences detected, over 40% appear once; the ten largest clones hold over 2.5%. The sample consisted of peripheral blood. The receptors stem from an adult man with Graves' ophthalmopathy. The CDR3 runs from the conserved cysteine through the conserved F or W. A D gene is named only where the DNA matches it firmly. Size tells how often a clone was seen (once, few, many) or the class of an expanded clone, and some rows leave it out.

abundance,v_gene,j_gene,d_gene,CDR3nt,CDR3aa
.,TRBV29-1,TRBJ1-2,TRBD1,TGCAGCGTTGCTCAGGGACAGGGAGGATCTTATGGCTACACCTTC,CSVAQGQGGSYGYTF
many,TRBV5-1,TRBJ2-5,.,TGCGCCAGCAGCTTGGACGGCAGGGGAGGGGGAGAGACCCAGTACTTC,CASSLDGRGGGETQYF
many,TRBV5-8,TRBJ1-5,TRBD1,TGTGCCAGCAGCTCGACAGGGATAGGACAACTGGGTCAGCCCCAGCATTTT,CASSSTGIGQLGQPQHF
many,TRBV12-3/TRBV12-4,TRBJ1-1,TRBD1,TGTGCCAGCAACTTGGGACAGGTGAACACTGAAGCTTTCTTT,CASNLGQVNTEAFF
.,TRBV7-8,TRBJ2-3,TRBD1,TGTGCCAGCAGCTTCCTTATGACAGGGCAAGATACGCAGTATTTT,CASSFLMTGQDTQYF
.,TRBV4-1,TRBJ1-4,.,TGCGCCAGCAGCCGGGGGAGCGGCCTGTTTTTT,CASSRGSGLFF
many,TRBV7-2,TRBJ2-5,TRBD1,TGTGCCAGCAGCAACCGGGACAGAGGGGAGACCCAGTACTTC,CASSNRDRGETQYF
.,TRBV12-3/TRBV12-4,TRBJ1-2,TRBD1,TGTGCCAGCAGGGGACAGGGGGGTGGGGGCTACACCTTC,CASRGQGGGGYTF
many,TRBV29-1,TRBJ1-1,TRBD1,TGCAGCGCCAAACAGGGGGGGGGGACTGAAGCTTTCTTT,CSAKQGGGTEAFF
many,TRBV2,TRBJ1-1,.,TGTGCCCACAGGGTAAACACTGAAGCTTTCTTT,CAHRVNTEAFF
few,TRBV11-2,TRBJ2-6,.,TGCGCCAGCAGCCAAATCAGTTATCCAAGCCCTGGGGCCAACGTCCTGACTTTC,CASSQISYPSPGANVLTF
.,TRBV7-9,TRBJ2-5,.,TGTGCCAGCAGCCGGCACGGGGACTTAGAGACCCAGTACTTC,CASSRHGDLETQYF
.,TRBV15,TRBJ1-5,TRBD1,TGTGCCACCAGCAGCCCAGGACAGGGGGAGCGTCAGCCCCAGCATTTT,CATSSPGQGERQPQHF
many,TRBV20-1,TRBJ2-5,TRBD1,TGCAGTGCTAGAGATCGGAGACAGGGGGCGAGGGAGACCCAGTACTTC,CSARDRRQGARETQYF
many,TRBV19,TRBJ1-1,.,TGTGCCAGTACCTATAAAGGAATGAACACTGAAGCTTTCTTT,CASTYKGMNTEAFF
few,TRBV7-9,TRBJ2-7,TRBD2,TGTGCCAGCAGCAACCTACTAGCGGGAGGGTCCTACGAGCAGTACTTC,CASSNLLAGGSYEQYF
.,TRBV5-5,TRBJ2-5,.,TGTGCCAGCAGCCCCGGACGGGGGCGGGAGACCCAGTACTTC,CASSPGRGRETQYF
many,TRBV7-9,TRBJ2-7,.,TGTGCCAGCAGCTTAGCGGTAGGGGTCGAGCAGTACTTC,CASSLAVGVEQYF
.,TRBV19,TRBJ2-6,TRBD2,TGTGCCAGTAGTTGGCTAGCGGGGGGGGGCTCTGGGGCCAACGTCCTGACTTTC,CASSWLAGGGSGANVLTF
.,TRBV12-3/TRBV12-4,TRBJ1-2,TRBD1,TGTGCCAGCAGTTTCGACAGGGCGGACTATGGCTACACCTTC,CASSFDRADYGYTF